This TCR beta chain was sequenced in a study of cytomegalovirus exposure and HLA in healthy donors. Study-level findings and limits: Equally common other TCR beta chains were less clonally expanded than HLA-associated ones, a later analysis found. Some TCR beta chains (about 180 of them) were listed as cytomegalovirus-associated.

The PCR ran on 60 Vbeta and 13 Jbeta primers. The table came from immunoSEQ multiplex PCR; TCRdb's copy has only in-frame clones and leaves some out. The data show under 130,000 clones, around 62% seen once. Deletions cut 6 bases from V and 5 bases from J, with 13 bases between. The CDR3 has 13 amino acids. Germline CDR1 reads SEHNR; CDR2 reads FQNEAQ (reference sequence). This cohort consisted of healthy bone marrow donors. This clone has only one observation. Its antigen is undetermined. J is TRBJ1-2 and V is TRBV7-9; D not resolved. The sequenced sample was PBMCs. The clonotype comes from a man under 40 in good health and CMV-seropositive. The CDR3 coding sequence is TGTGCCAGCAGGTTAACATCGGGTTATGGCTACACCTTC. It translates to CASRLTSGYGYTF.